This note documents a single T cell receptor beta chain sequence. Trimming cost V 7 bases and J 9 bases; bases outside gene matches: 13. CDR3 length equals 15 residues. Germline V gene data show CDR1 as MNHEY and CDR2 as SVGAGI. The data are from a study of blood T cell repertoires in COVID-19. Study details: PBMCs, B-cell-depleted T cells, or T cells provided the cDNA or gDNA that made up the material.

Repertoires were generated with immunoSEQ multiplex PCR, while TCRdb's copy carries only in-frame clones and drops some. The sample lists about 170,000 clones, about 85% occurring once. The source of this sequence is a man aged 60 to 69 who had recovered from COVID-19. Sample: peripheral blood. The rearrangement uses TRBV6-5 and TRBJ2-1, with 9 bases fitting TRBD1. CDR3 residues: CASIPLGQGQGEQFF. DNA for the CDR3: TGTGCCAGCATACCCTTGGGACAGGGACAGGGTGAGCAGTTCTTC.